One and the same sample provided the 18 T cell receptor beta chains below, sequenced in a study of CD8 T cells in ankylosing spondylitis. TCRdb called the 5' RACE reads again in MiXCR, with one record for every CDR3 protein. The table lists under 35,000 distinct CDR3 sequences, around 7.2% of them singletons, with more than 9% in the top ten. Sequenced sample: blood, either unsorted or a sorted T cell fraction (not recorded which). Source of these receptors: a male donor with ankylosing spondylitis or in good health (not recorded which).

This clonotype was seen ten or more times. The J gene is TRBJ2-2, the V gene TRBV12-3 or TRBV12-4; 7 bases are a match to TRBD2. The CDR3 covers 14 residues. Losses at the gene ends were 6 bases for V and 2 bases for J; bases not matched to a gene: 3. The CDR3, as DNA: TGTGCCAGCAGACCGGGGGGTAACACCGGGGAGCTGTTTTTT. This encodes CASRPGGNTGELFF.

This clonotype was picked up one time. A much larger clone is a single base away; this may be a read error. The V and J genes are TRBV30 and TRBJ2-1; 7 positions agree with TRBD2. The CDR3 covers 14 residues. Germline CDR1 reads GTSNPN; CDR2 reads SVGIG (reference sequence). The CDR3 DNA reads as TGTGTCTGGAGTATGGGAGGGGCCTACAATGAGCAGTTCTTC. It yields the protein CVWSMGGAYNEQFF.

This clonotype was seen ten or more times. The CDR3 coding sequence is TGCAGTGCTCGGACTAGCGGGAGGGGTATGAATGAGCAGTTCTTC. Encoded protein: CSARTSGRGMNEQFF. This rearrangement joins TRBV20-1 to TRBJ2-1, with 15 bases lining up with TRBD2. Germline V lookup: CDR1 DFQATT, CDR2 SNEGSKA (reference sequence). The CDR3 runs 15 residues. V was pared by 5 bases and J by 7 bases, with 6 bases of the junction left unmatched.

The CDR3 bases are TGTGCCAGCAGCAGCACTAGTTCGCAGTTCTTC. Amino acid sequence: CASSSTSSQFF. The V and J genes are TRBV2 and TRBJ2-1, with TRBD2 as a possible D gene (5 bases). This CDR3 has 11 amino acids. Looked up from germline, CDR1 is SNHLY and CDR2 is FYNNEI. V was pared by 6 bases and J by 12 bases, with 12 bases between.

This clonotype has a count of ten or more. V gene TRBV4-1 combines with J gene TRBJ2-7; 11 nucleotides agree with TRBD2. Germline trimming cut 4 bases from V and 3 bases from J; bases unmatched to any gene: 5. This CDR3 has 15 residues. CDR1 is MGHRA, CDR2 YSYEKL, per germline. The CDR3 DNA reads as TGCGCCAGCAGCCTCCGACTAGCGGGAAACTACGAGCAGTACTTC. This gives the protein CASSLRLAGNYEQYF.

This clonotype was observed at least ten times. The rearrangement links TRBV20-1 to TRBJ2-1, with unresolved D. Per germline, CDR1 DFQATT and CDR2 SNEGSKA (reference sequence). This CDR3 region has 11 residues. The ends were cut back, 7 bases at V and 2 bases at J, with 6 bases in the middle. CDR3 nucleotides: TGCAGTGTGAGAACCTACAATGAGCAGTTCTTC. Protein: CSVRTYNEQFF.

The chain couples TRBV7-9 to TRBJ1-5; D remains ambiguous. CDR1 SEHNR and CDR2 FQNEAQ come from the germline V gene (reference sequence). The ends were cut back, 4 bases at V and 9 bases at J, with 13 bases in the middle. The CDR3 sequence is 13 residues long. Here the CDR3 DNA reads TGTGCCAGCAGCTCCCTTCTTGAAGGGCCCCAGCATTTT. It encodes CASSSLLEGPQHF.

This clonotype was picked up many times. The genes are TRBV20-1 and TRBJ2-6; D unclear. Germline assignment: CDR1 DFQATT and CDR2 SNEGSKA (reference sequence). The length of the CDR3 is 14 residues. Trimming removed 3 bases at V and 4 bases at J, with 10 bases between. The CDR3 reads CSASDSAGANVLTF. CDR3 DNA sequence: TGCAGTGCTAGCGATTCGGCCGGGGCCAACGTCCTGACTTTC.

Ten or more counts support this clonotype. The chain employs TRBV4-2 and TRBJ2-2, with 16 bases that match TRBD2. The CDR3 runs 21 residues. V was clipped by 5 bases and J by 0 bases; unmatched bases: 12. CDR1 and CDR2 (germline): LGHNA, YNFKEQ. Written as DNA, the CDR3 is TGTGCCAGCAGCGCCGGGACTAGCGGGAGGGCCCTCCTCGCGAACACCGGGGAGCTGTTTTTT. Translating gives CASSAGTSGRALLANTGELFF.

The chain has TRBV20-1 and TRBJ2-7; 7 bases are shared with TRBD2. Trimming cost V 4 bases and J 5 bases; bases outside gene matches: 11. The length of the CDR3 is 14 residues. The V gene's germline CDR1 is DFQATT and CDR2 SNEGSKA (reference sequence). The CDR3 nucleotides read TGCAGTGCTATCCCCTGGGCGGGAGAGGACGAGCAGTACTTC. This gives the protein CSAIPWAGEDEQYF.

This clonotype was observed at least ten times. The rearrangement uses TRBV28 and TRBJ2-3; no reliable D call. Trimming left V 8 bases short and J 3 bases short, with 18 bases between. CDR1 and CDR2 (germline): MDHEN, SYDVKM. There are 15 residues in the CDR3. The CDR3, as DNA: TGTGCCAGCGGACCAGTGGGCCGAAGAACAGATACGCAGTATTTT. Translated, it gives CASGPVGRRTDTQYF. The variable domain in full, with the rest retrieved from reference TRBV28 and TRBJ2-3, is DVKVTQSSRYLVKRTGEKVFLECVQDMDHENMFWYRQDPGLGLRLIYFSYDVKMKEKGDIPEGYSVSREKKERFSLILESASTNQTSMYLCASGPVGRRTDTQYFGPGTRLTVL.

V usage is TRBV7-2 and J usage is TRBJ2-2; D is ambiguous. The CDR3 loop spans 15 amino acids. The V gene lost 5 bases and the J gene lost 8 bases, with 18 bases spanning the gap. Germline V gives CDR1 SGHTA, CDR2 FQGNSA. DNA of the CDR3: TGTGCCAGCAGCCCCCTCGCCCTGTACCCGGGGGAGCTGTTTTTT. Translation gives CASSPLALYPGELFF.

There are a few counts of this clonotype. This chain joins TRBV6-6 and TRBJ2-7; D gene ambiguous. CDR3 length: 13 amino acids. Trimming pared 4 bases from V and 5 bases from J, leaving 12 bases between. From germline, CDR1 is MNHNY and CDR2 SVGAGI (reference sequence). This CDR3 is CASSSLSGHEQYF. DNA of the CDR3: TGTGCCAGCAGTTCGTTAAGTGGGCACGAGCAGTACTTC.

In its sample, this clonotype was seen many times. V is TRBV7-2 and J is TRBJ1-6; D gene uncertain. Germline assignment: CDR1 SGHTA and CDR2 FQGNSA. Trimming pared 2 bases from V and 6 bases from J, leaving 11 bases between. The CDR3 covers 15 residues. CDR3 amino acids: CASSLSEVFNSPLHF. The CDR3 nucleotides read TGTGCCAGCAGCTTATCCGAGGTCTTTAATTCACCCCTCCACTTT.

This clonotype is categorized as medium-sized (0.01 to 0.1%). The V call is TRBV10-3, the J call TRBJ1-1; D is unclear. CDR3 length: 14 residues. CDR1 is ENHRY, CDR2 SYGVKD, per germline. The V and J ends lost 2 bases and 1 base respectively, with 8 bases between them. DNA for the CDR3: TGTGCCATCAGTGAGCCGGAGGGGAACACTGAAGCTTTCTTT. It codes for CAISEPEGNTEAFF.

This clonotype was seen ten or more times. The V gene is TRBV6-2 or TRBV6-3, the J gene TRBJ1-5, with 8 bases fitting TRBD1. This CDR3 comprises 18 residues. Germline CDR1 is MNHEY and CDR2 is SVGEGT. J was trimmed by 1 base and V by 2 bases; bases with no gene match: 10. The CDR3 here is CASSYPSAGGWSNQPQHF. CDR3 DNA sequence: TGTGCCAGCAGTTACCCTTCGGCAGGGGGCTGGAGCAATCAGCCCCAGCATTTT.

This clonotype was found many times. The chain employs TRBV2 and TRBJ1-2; D possibly corresponds to TRBD1 (6 bases). Trimming removed 7 bases at V and 6 bases at J, with 12 bases between. From germline, CDR1 is SNHLY and CDR2 FYNNEI. CDR3 size: 12 residues. CDR3 in DNA: TGTGCCAGCAAGAGAGGGGGGGATGGCTACACCTTC. It encodes CASKRGGDGYTF.

This clonotype was recorded many times. V usage is TRBV19 and J usage is TRBJ2-1; D gene ambiguous. Germline V gene lookup returns CDR1 LNHDA and CDR2 SQIVND (reference sequence). CDR3 length equals 15 residues. V lost 3 bases, J lost 0 bases, and 9 bases lay in between. The CDR3 sequence: CASSIRADSYNEQFF. The CDR3 nucleotides read TGTGCCAGTAGTATCCGGGCGGACTCCTACAATGAGCAGTTCTTC.